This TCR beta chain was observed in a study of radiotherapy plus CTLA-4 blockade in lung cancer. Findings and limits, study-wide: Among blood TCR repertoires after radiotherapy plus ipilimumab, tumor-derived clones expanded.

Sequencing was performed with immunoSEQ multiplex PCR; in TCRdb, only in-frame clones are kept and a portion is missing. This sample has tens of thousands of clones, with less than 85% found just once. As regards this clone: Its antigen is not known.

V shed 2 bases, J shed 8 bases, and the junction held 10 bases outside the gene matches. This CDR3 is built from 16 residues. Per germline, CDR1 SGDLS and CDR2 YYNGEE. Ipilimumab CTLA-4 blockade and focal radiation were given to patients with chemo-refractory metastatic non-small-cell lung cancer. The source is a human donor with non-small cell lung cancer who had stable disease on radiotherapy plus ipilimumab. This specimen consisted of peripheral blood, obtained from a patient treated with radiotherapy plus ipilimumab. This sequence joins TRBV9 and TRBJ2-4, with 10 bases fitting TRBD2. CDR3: CASSVASGGAGDIQYF. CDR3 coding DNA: TGTGCCAGCAGCGTGGCCAGCGGGGGGGCCGGAGACATTCAGTACTTC.